This TCR beta chain was sequenced for a study of blood T cell repertoires in COVID-19. The overall study: Donors in the United States, Italy and Spain gave samples during acute or convalescent COVID-19. PBMCs, B-cell-depleted T cells, or T cells provided the cDNA or gDNA that made up the material.

Looked up from germline, CDR1 is LGHDT and CDR2 is YNNKEL (reference sequence). The V gene lost 0 bases and the J gene lost 6 bases, with 9 bases spanning the gap. There are 13 residues in the CDR3. Repertoires were generated with immunoSEQ multiplex PCR, while TCRdb's copy carries only in-frame clones and drops some. The sample holds some 300,000 clones; more than 75% are singletons and the top ten take 1.3%. This clonotype was obtained from a man in his 70s with acute or convalescent COVID-19. Source material: peripheral blood. The chain recombines TRBV3-1 (or the pseudogene TRBV3-2) with TRBJ2-7, with TRBD1 as a possible D gene (6 bases). CDR3 nucleotides: TGTGCCAGCAGCCAAGATACAGGGTTCGAGCAGTACTTC. This sequence encodes CASSQDTGFEQYF.